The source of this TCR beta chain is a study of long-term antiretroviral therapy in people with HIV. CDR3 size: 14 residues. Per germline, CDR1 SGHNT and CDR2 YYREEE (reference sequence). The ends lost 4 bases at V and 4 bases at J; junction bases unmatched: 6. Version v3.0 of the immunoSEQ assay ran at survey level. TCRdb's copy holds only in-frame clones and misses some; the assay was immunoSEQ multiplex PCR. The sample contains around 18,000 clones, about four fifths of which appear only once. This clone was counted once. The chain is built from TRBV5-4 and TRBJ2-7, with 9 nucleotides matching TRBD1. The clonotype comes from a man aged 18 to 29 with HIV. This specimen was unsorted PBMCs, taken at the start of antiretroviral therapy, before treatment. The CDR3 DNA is TGTGCCAGCAGCCCGGACAGGGGTTGGTACGAGCAGTACTTC. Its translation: CASSPDRGWYEQYF. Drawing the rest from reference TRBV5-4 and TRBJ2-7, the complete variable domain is ETGVTQSPTHLIKTRGQQVTLRCSSQSGHNTVSWYQQALGQGPQFIFQYYREEENGRGNFPPRFSGLQFPNYSSELNVNALELDDSALYLCASSPDRGWYEQYFGPGTRLTVT.